This is a list of T cell receptor beta chains from one sample in a study of shared clonotypes between healthy human individuals. Repertoires were generated with immunoSEQ multiplex PCR, while TCRdb's copy carries only in-frame clones and drops some. The table includes about 680,000 clones, around 73% detected once. Sequenced material: memory CD4+ T cells sorted from blood. The source of these receptors is a woman aged 25 to 39 in good health. CDR3s include the opening cysteine and the closing phenylalanine or tryptophan. A D gene is named only where the DNA matches it firmly. Where a row states a size, it is once, few, many or the class of an expanded clone; other rows omit it.

v_gene: TRBV5-1
j_gene: TRBJ1-6
d_gene: .
abundance: once
CDR3nt: TGCGCCAGCAGCCCGAGCCCCTATAATTCACCCCTCCACTTT
CDR3aa: CASSPSPYNSPLHF

v_gene: TRBV2
j_gene: TRBJ2-2
d_gene: TRBD2
abundance: .
CDR3nt: TGTGCCACCCGCACCGGGACTAGCGGCACCGGGGAGCTGTTTTTT
CDR3aa: CATRTGTSGTGELFF

v_gene: TRBV25-1
j_gene: TRBJ2-5
d_gene: .
abundance: .
CDR3nt: TGTGCCAGCAGTGAACAGACAGACCAAGAGACCCAGTACTTC
CDR3aa: CASSEQTDQETQYF

v_gene: TRBV5-4
j_gene: TRBJ2-6
d_gene: TRBD1
abundance: .
CDR3nt: TGTGCCAGCAGTCTCAGGGGGCTTGGGGCCAACGTCCTGACTTTC
CDR3aa: CASSLRGLGANVLTF

v_gene: TRBV5-1
j_gene: TRBJ1-4
d_gene: .
abundance: once
CDR3nt: TGCGCCAGCAGCTTTGGGGGGGTCAGTGAAAAACTGTTTTTT
CDR3aa: CASSFGGVSEKLFF

v_gene: TRBV27
j_gene: TRBJ2-3
d_gene: TRBD1
abundance: .
CDR3nt: TGTGCCAGCAGTTTCGGGACAGGAAAGGCAGATACGCAGTATTTT
CDR3aa: CASSFGTGKADTQYF

v_gene: TRBV30
j_gene: TRBJ1-2
d_gene: .
abundance: few
CDR3nt: TGTGCCTGGAGTGTACGGATTAACTATGGCTACACCTTC
CDR3aa: CAWSVRINYGYTF

v_gene: TRBV6-6
j_gene: TRBJ2-2
d_gene: .
abundance: .
CDR3nt: TGTGCCAGCAGGAGGGACACTCAGGGCATCGGGGAGCTGTTTTTT
CDR3aa: CASRRDTQGIGELFF

v_gene: TRBV18
j_gene: TRBJ2-3
d_gene: TRBD2
abundance: .
CDR3nt: TGTGCCAGCTCACCAAGAGGGGCCAGCGGGAGGAATTCTAGATCAGATACGCAGTATTTT
CDR3aa: CASSPRGASGRNSRSDTQYF

v_gene: TRBV11-2
j_gene: TRBJ1-2
d_gene: TRBD1
abundance: .
CDR3nt: TGTGCCAGCAGGACTACAGGGGGCAATGGCTACACCTTC
CDR3aa: CASRTTGGNGYTF

v_gene: TRBV5-1
j_gene: TRBJ1-1
d_gene: .
abundance: .
CDR3nt: TGCGCCAGCAGCTCCCAGGGGAACACTGAAGCTTTCTTT
CDR3aa: CASSSQGNTEAFF

v_gene: TRBV7-9
j_gene: TRBJ2-2
d_gene: .
abundance: .
CDR3nt: TGTGCCAGCAGCGGAGATACAGGGAATCTGAACACCGGGGAGCTGTTTTTT
CDR3aa: CASSGDTGNLNTGELFF

v_gene: TRBV27
j_gene: TRBJ1-2
d_gene: .
abundance: .
CDR3nt: TGTGCCAGCAGTTTATCGTACCCGGGAGCGAGCTATGGCTACACCTTC
CDR3aa: CASSLSYPGASYGYTF

v_gene: TRBV27
j_gene: TRBJ2-7
d_gene: .
abundance: .
CDR3nt: TGTGCCAGCTCGAAGAAGGGTTCCTACGAGCAGTACTTC
CDR3aa: CASSKKGSYEQYF

v_gene: TRBV5-1
j_gene: TRBJ2-5
d_gene: .
abundance: .
CDR3nt: TGCGCCAGCAGCTTGTTGACAGGCCAAGAGACCCAGTACTTC
CDR3aa: CASSLLTGQETQYF

v_gene: TRBV30
j_gene: TRBJ1-1
d_gene: TRBD1
abundance: .
CDR3nt: TGTGCCTGGAGCGTAAACAGGGGCACTGAAGCTTTCTTT
CDR3aa: CAWSVNRGTEAFF

v_gene: TRBV29-1
j_gene: TRBJ2-1
d_gene: .
abundance: .
CDR3nt: TGCAGCGTTGGAGGTGTAAATTTACATGAGCAGTTCTTC
CDR3aa: CSVGGVNLHEQFF

v_gene: TRBV9
j_gene: TRBJ1-1
d_gene: .
abundance: once
CDR3nt: TGTGCCAGCAGCGCGAGGCCCAACACTGAAGCTTTCTTT
CDR3aa: CASSARPNTEAFF

v_gene: TRBV6-5
j_gene: TRBJ1-2
d_gene: .
abundance: .
CDR3nt: TGTGCCACCAACCCCGGCTACAGGGCGGGGGGCTACACCTTC
CDR3aa: CATNPGYRAGGYTF

v_gene: TRBV6-1
j_gene: TRBJ1-2
d_gene: .
abundance: .
CDR3nt: TGTGCCAGCAGTGAAGCGTGGGGGACTTATGGCTACACCTTC
CDR3aa: CASSEAWGTYGYTF

v_gene: TRBV6-7
j_gene: TRBJ2-7
d_gene: .
abundance: few
CDR3nt: TGTGCCAGCAGTTACTCGATCCCAACTAGTGCCTACGAGCAGTACTTC
CDR3aa: CASSYSIPTSAYEQYF

v_gene: TRBV20-1
j_gene: TRBJ2-7
d_gene: .
abundance: .
CDR3nt: TGCAGTGCCAGGATTAACTACGAGCAGTACTTC
CDR3aa: CSARINYEQYF

v_gene: TRBV27
j_gene: TRBJ1-2
d_gene: TRBD1
abundance: .
CDR3nt: TGTGCCAGCAGTCCCGGTGGGACAGGGGGCAGTGGCTACACCTTC
CDR3aa: CASSPGGTGGSGYTF

v_gene: TRBV28
j_gene: TRBJ1-2
d_gene: TRBD1
abundance: .
CDR3nt: TGTGCCAGCAGACGAACAGGGGGCGGCTATGGCTACACCTTC
CDR3aa: CASRRTGGGYGYTF

v_gene: TRBV5-1
j_gene: TRBJ1-1
d_gene: .
abundance: .
CDR3nt: TGCGCCAGCAGCTTGAGGCAGCCGATGGTCACTGAAGCTTTCTTT
CDR3aa: CASSLRQPMVTEAFF

v_gene: TRBV29-1
j_gene: TRBJ2-7
d_gene: .
abundance: .
CDR3nt: TGCAGCGTTGACGGAGGGAACTACGAGCAGTACTTC
CDR3aa: CSVDGGNYEQYF

v_gene: TRBV28
j_gene: TRBJ2-7
d_gene: .
abundance: .
CDR3nt: TGTGCCAGCAGTCCACAGGCGATGTCCTCCTACGAGCAGTACTTC
CDR3aa: CASSPQAMSSYEQYF